This section outlines one T cell receptor (beta chain) sequence together with its context. TCRdb re-analyzed the 5' RACE reads; it lists each CDR3 protein once, without DNA. This sample contains approximately 300,000 distinct CDR3 sequences. These data belong to a study of monozygotic twins with inflammatory bowel disease. The CDR3 runs 14 residues. Germline assignment: CDR1 LGHDT and CDR2 YNNKEL (reference sequence). Sequences were obtained from blood. This receptor was taken from a human donor with ulcerative colitis or Crohn's disease, or a healthy co-twin of an affected twin (not recorded which). This chain joins TRBV3-1 and TRBJ2-7; TCRdb names TRBD1, which stays unverified in the absence of DNA. The CDR3 loop is CASNSGTGRSEQYF.